This T cell receptor beta chain was recorded in a study of cytomegalovirus exposure and HLA in healthy donors. The overall study: A preliminary data release comprised roughly 80 million unique TCRs obtained from HLA-typed donors. Regarding the study as a whole: Association of a missense DCLRE1C variant with TCR beta V- and J-gene trimming was reported in a later analysis. Most TCR sequences were uncommon, yet certain public TCRs appeared in many donors.

The PCR used 60 Vbeta and 13 Jbeta primers. TCRdb's table, derived via immunoSEQ multiplex PCR, lists solely in-frame clones and lacks some. The sample consists of fewer than 250,000 clones, 80% to 85% of them appearing once. With regard to this clone: Its antigen is currently unknown.

Trimming cost V 3 bases and J 1 base, with 13 bases left between them. Germline CDR1 reads SGHRS; CDR2 reads YFSETQ. This CDR3 comprises 15 residues. The rearrangement joins TRBV5-1 to TRBJ1-1, with D possibly TRBD1 on 5 matching bases. The origin of this receptor is a boy aged 2 to 10 in good health and CMV-seronegative. Source material: PBMCs. This CDR3 is CASSWRGGENTEAFF. CDR3 bases: TGCGCCAGCAGCTGGCGGGGAGGGGAGAACACTGAAGCTTTCTTT.